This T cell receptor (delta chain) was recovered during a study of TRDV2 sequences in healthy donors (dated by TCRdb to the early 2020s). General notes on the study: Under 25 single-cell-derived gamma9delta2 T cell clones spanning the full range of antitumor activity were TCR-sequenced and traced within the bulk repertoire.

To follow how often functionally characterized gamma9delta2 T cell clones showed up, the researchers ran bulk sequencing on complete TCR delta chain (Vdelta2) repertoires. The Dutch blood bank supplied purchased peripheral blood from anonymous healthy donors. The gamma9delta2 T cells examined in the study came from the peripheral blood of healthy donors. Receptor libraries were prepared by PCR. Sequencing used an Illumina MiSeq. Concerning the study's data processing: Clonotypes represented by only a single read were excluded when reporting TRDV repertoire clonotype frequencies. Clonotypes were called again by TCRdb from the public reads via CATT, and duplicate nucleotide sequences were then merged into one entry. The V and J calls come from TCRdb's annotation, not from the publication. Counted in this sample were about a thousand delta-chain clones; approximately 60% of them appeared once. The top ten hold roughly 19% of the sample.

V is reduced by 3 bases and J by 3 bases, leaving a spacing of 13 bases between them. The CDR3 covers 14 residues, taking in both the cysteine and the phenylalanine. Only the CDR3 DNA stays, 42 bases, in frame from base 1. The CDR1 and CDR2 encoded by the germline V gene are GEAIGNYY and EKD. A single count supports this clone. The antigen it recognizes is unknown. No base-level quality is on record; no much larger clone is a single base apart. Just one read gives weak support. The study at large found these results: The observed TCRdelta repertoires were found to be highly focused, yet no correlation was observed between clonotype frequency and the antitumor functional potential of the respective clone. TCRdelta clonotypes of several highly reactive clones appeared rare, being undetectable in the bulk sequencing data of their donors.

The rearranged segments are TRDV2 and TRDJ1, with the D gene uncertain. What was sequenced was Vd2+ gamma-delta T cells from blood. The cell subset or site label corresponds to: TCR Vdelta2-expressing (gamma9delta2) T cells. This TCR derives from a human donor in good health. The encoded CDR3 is CACDALLISDKLIF. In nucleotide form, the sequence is TGTGCCTGTGACGCCTTACTGATATCCGATAAACTCATCTTT.